The present T cell receptor (beta chain) was sequenced within a study of cytomegalovirus exposure and HLA in healthy donors. With 60 Vbeta and 13 Jbeta primers, the PCR was carried out. Data came from immunoSEQ multiplex PCR; TCRdb stores just in-frame clones and leaves some out. Of 55,000 to 80,000 clones in the sample, about 79% were seen once. The TCR sequence derives from a man aged 60-69 years in good health and CMV-seropositive. The sequenced sample consisted of PBMCs.

The CDR3 protein is CASSPASYYEQYF. The CDR3 region has the DNA TGTGCCAGCTCACCGGCCTCGTACTACGAGCAGTACTTC. V usage is TRBV18 and J usage is TRBJ2-7; unclear D gene. V lost 3 bases, J lost 3 bases, and 9 bases lay in between. The CDR3 spans 13 residues. Germline CDR1 and CDR2: KGHSH and LQKENI.